This TCR beta chain stems from a study of blood T cell repertoires in COVID-19. Study summary: Recovered status in Cohort 3 required two negative PCRs, clearance, or symptom resolution. Both acute and convalescent COVID-19 samples were obtained from the United States, Italy and Spain.

The assay was immunoSEQ multiplex PCR, and TCRdb's table has in-frame clones only and misses some. The profile shows approximately 200,000 clones, about nine tenths of them singletons. Looked up from germline, CDR1 is SGHNT and CDR2 is YENEEA. This CDR3 is 16 amino acids long. V lost 5 bases and J 0 bases, leaving 17 bases between the germline ends. The chain carries TRBV11-3 and TRBJ2-7, with D perhaps matching TRBD1 (9 bases). Sequencing was done on a sample of PBMCs or T cells enriched from blood (not recorded which). This clonotype was sampled from a man aged 25 to 45 in a cohort exposed to, infected with or recovered from COVID-19 (not recorded which). The CDR3: CASSPGGGQGSYEQYF. For the CDR3, the DNA is TGTGCCAGCAGCCCCGGGGGGGGACAGGGCTCCTACGAGCAGTACTTC.